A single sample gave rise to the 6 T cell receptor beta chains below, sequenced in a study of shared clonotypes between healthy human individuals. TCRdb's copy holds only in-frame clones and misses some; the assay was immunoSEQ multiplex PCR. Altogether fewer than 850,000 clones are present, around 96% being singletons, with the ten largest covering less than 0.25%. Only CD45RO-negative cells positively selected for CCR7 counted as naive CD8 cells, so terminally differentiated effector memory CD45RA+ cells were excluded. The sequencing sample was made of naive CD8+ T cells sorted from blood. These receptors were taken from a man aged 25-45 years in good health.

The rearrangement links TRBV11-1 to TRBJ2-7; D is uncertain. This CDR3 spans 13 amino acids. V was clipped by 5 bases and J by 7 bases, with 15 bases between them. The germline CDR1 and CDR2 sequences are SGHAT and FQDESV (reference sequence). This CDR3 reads CASSLTGSREQYF. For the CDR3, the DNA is TGTGCCAGCAGCCTAACCGGTAGCCGGGAGCAGTACTTC.

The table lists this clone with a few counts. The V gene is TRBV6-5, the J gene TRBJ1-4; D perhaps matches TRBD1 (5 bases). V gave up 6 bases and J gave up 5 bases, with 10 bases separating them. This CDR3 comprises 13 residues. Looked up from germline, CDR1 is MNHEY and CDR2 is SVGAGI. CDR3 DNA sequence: TGTGCCAGCAGAACAGGCTCCAATGAAAAACTGTTTTTT. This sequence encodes CASRTGSNEKLFF.

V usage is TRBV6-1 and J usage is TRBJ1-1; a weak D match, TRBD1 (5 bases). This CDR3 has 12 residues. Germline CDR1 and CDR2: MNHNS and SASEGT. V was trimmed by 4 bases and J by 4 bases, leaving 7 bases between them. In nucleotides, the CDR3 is TGTGCCAGCAGTGTGGGGGGCACTGAAGCTTTCTTT. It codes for CASSVGGTEAFF.

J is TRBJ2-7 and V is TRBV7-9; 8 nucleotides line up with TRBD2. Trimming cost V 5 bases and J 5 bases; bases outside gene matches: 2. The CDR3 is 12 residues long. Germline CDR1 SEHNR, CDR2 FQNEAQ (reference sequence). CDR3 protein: CASSPGGDEQYF. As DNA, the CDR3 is TGTGCCAGCAGCCCGGGAGGGGACGAGCAGTACTTC.

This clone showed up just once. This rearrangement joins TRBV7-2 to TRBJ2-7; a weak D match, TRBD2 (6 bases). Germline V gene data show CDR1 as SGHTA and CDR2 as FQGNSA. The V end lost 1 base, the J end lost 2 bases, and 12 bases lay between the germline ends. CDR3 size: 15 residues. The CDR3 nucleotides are TGTGCCAGCAGCTTAGTTGGCGGAGGGACCTACGAGCAGTACTTC. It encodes CASSLVGGGTYEQYF.

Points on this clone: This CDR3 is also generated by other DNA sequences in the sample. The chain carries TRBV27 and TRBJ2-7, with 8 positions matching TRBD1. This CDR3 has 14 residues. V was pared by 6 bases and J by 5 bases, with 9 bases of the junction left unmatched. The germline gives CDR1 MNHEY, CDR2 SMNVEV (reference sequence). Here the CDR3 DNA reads TGTGCCAGCAGCATCCTAGGACAGGGCCACGAGCAGTACTTC. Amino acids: CASSILGQGHEQYF.